The clone carrying this T cell receptor (beta chain) was detected only a few times. The antigen remains undetermined. CDR1 MNHNS and CDR2 SASEGT come from the germline V gene. Deletions cut 4 bases from V and 6 bases from J, with 15 bases between. The CDR3 has 14 amino acids. This sample stems from a study of T cell repertoires in cytomegalovirus infection. Looking at the study overall: Matching HLA type, along with CMV infection, was indicated by public TCR beta signatures.

TCRdb reanalysed the reads using MiXCR and keeps one entry per CDR3 protein. The sample comprises under 200,000 distinct CDR3 sequences, 7.5% to 10% of which are singletons, and about 4.2% rests with the top ten. Study results and caveats: CMV-specific HLA-C-restricted TCR beta clonotypes dominated the ex vivo response.

The TCR sequence derives from a human donor in good health (CMV status not recorded). Some clones in this sample may be carry-over from other donors' samples. Sequencing was performed on PBMCs. This rearrangement joins TRBV6-1 to TRBJ1-1, with D possibly matching TRBD1 (5 bases). The CDR3 loop reads CASSVQWGDAEAFF. For the CDR3, the DNA is TGTGCCAGCAGTGTTCAATGGGGGGACGCTGAAGCTTTCTTT.